This T cell receptor beta chain stems from a study of cytomegalovirus exposure and HLA in healthy donors. The V and J ends lost 9 bases and 1 base respectively, with 13 bases between them. CDR3 length: 13 amino acids. Primers for the PCR totalled 60 Vbeta and 13 Jbeta. Per the authors' pipeline: The count from a later analysis was some 80 million unique TCR beta chains, roughly 11 million of them shared. Libraries were prepared by immunoSEQ multiplex PCR; TCRdb keeps only in-frame clonotypes and omits some of them. The V and J calls and clone size come from that table; D and trimming were worked out from the DNA. The sample lists 100,000 to 150,000 clones; around 80% were seen once. Likely unrecorded immune exposures existed in these nominally healthy donors.

The source material was PBMCs. The chain has TRBV6-7 and TRBJ2-7; TRBD2 is a possible D gene (5 bases). TRBV6-7 qualifies as an ORF whose function is uncertain. This clonotype originated in a boy between 2 and 10 years old in good health and CMV-seronegative. This CDR3 reads CARDGGGSYEQYV. The CDR3 DNA sequence: TGTGCCAGGGACGGAGGTGGGTCCTACGAGCAGTACGTC.